These 31 T cell receptor beta chains were all obtained from the same sample, sequenced in a study of blood T cell repertoires in COVID-19. Assay used: immunoSEQ multiplex PCR; TCRdb lists only in-frame clones, some missing. This sample has 150,000 to 200,000 clones, with more than 80% found just once. Source material: peripheral blood. These receptors were taken from a human donor in a cohort sampled during active COVID-19.

This clone appeared a few times. CDR3 residues: CASSQDLAGGSDTQYF. The CDR3 coding sequence is TGTGCCAGCAGCCAAGACCTAGCGGGGGGTTCAGATACGCAGTATTTT. The chain links TRBV3-1 (or the pseudogene TRBV3-2) to TRBJ2-3; TRBD2 matches 11 bases. Germline V gene data show CDR1 as LGHDT and CDR2 as YNNKEL (reference sequence). Trimming cost V 0 bases and J 4 bases; bases outside gene matches: 3. The CDR3 extends over 16 amino acids.

The genes are TRBV5-3 and TRBJ1-5; weak D call: TRBD1 (5 bases). TRBV5-3 is an open reading frame, and its role is uncertain. The CDR3 spans 16 residues. With 3 bases removed from V and 0 bases from J, the gap between germline ends came to 13 bases. The CDR3 spells CARSWDGQDSNQPQHF. In DNA, the CDR3 is TGTGCCAGAAGCTGGGATGGACAAGATAGCAATCAGCCCCAGCATTTT.

This clone appeared a single time. This chain links TRBV20-1 with TRBJ2-1; D ambiguous. The germline V and J ends were trimmed by 1 base and 12 bases, with 10 bases remaining between them. Germline V CDR1 and CDR2: DFQATT, SNEGSKA (reference sequence). This CDR3 is 11 amino acids long. The CDR3 DNA is TGCAGTGCTAGAGGATTCGGTTCGCAGTTCTTC. This codes for CSARGFGSQFF.

The chain recombines TRBV3-1 (or the pseudogene TRBV3-2) with TRBJ1-1; a weak D match, TRBD1 (6 bases). The ends were cut back, 4 bases at V and 3 bases at J, with 12 bases in the middle. Germline-derived CDR1 and CDR2 are LGHDT and YNNKEL (reference sequence). CDR3 length: 14 amino acids. The CDR3 reads CASSLRDTYTEAFF. DNA of the CDR3: TGTGCCAGCAGCCTTCGGGACACCTACACTGAAGCTTTCTTT.

This chain joins TRBV6-5 and TRBJ1-1, with TRBD1 identical over 7 bases. Per germline, CDR1 MNHEY and CDR2 SVGAGI. V was clipped by 11 bases and J by 1 base; unmatched bases: 7. The CDR3 has 13 amino acids. CDR3 bases: TGTGCCGCGTCACAGGGGAAGAACACTGAAGCTTTCTTT. The encoded protein is CAASQGKNTEAFF.

As to this clone: The junction departs from the called germline gene at one end, perhaps through a read error. V is TRBV6-1 and J is TRBJ1-2; no clear D. This CDR3 region has 16 residues. Germline V gives CDR1 MNHNS, CDR2 SASEGT. CDR3 protein: CASREGYAARYYGYTF. The CDR3 coding sequence is TGTGCCAGCAGAGAAGGTTACGCGGCGCGCTACTATGGCTACACCTTC.

The chain employs TRBV9 and TRBJ1-2; TRBD1 might be the D (6 bases). The V and J ends lost 3 bases and 4 bases respectively, with 16 bases between them. Germline V CDR1 and CDR2: SGDLS, YYNGEE. This CDR3 region has 15 residues. In DNA form, the CDR3 reads TGTGCCAGCAGCGCCCGGGACATTAGTCGCTATGGCTACACCTTC. As protein: CASSARDISRYGYTF.

This clone was detected only a few times. V is TRBV9 and J is TRBJ2-3; TRBD1 is a possible D gene (6 bases). This CDR3 spans 16 amino acids. The V gene's germline CDR1 is SGDLS and CDR2 YYNGEE. V was trimmed by 3 bases and J by 0 bases, leaving 14 bases between them. Written as DNA, the CDR3 is TGTGCCAGCAGCGATGGGGACACCTCTAGCACAGATACGCAGTATTTT. Translation: CASSDGDTSSTDTQYF.

V usage is TRBV24-1 and J usage is TRBJ1-5, with 9 bases aligning to TRBD1. CDR3 length equals 18 residues. V lost 9 bases and J lost 0; bases outside the gene matches: 14. Germline V lookup: CDR1 KGHDR, CDR2 SFDVKD. The CDR3 sequence is CATGLRTGGQYSNQPQHF. The DNA of the CDR3 is TGTGCCACCGGTTTGAGAACAGGGGGCCAATATAGCAATCAGCCCCAGCATTTT.

The genes are TRBV3-1 (or the pseudogene TRBV3-2) and TRBJ1-6; weak D call: TRBD1 (6 bases). V shed 0 bases and J shed 16 bases, with 16 bases lying between them. Germline V gives CDR1 LGHDT, CDR2 YNNKEL (reference sequence). The CDR3 consists of 14 residues. This chain's CDR3 is CASSQDVTGPTLHF. The CDR3, as DNA: TGTGCCAGCAGCCAAGATGTTACAGGGCCCACACTCCACTTT.

The V call is TRBV28, the J call TRBJ1-5; 7 nucleotides align to TRBD1. In germline, CDR1 is MDHEN, CDR2 SYDVKM. The CDR3 contains 15 residues. The V gene end was trimmed by 6 bases and the J gene end by 3 bases; junction bases not matched to a gene: 8. This CDR3 is CASSLQGWNNQPQHF. DNA of the CDR3: TGTGCCAGCAGCCTACAGGGGTGGAACAATCAGCCCCAGCATTTT.

V gene TRBV2 combines with J gene TRBJ2-4; D is perhaps TRBD2 (5 bases). V dropped 8 bases and J dropped 0 bases, with 14 bases sitting between them. Germline V gene sequence: CDR1 SNHLY, CDR2 FYNNEI. The CDR3 totals 15 residues. The CDR3 is CASRTNRGAKNIQYF. The DNA for the CDR3 is TGTGCCAGCCGGACGAACCGGGGAGCCAAAAACATTCAGTACTTC.

The rearrangement uses TRBV4-1 and TRBJ2-7; 12 bases are a match to TRBD2. V lost 2 bases, J lost 0 bases, and 11 bases stayed unmatched. Germline-derived CDR1 and CDR2 are MGHRA and YSYEKL. The CDR3 runs to 19 residues. CDR3 coding DNA: TGCGCCAGCAGCCAAATGACTAGCGGGGGTCCCCGATCCTCCTACGAGCAGTACTTC. Amino acids: CASSQMTSGGPRSSYEQYF.

In regard to this clone: Different DNA sequences within this sample yield the same CDR3. The V gene is TRBV5-4, the J gene TRBJ1-4; 9 nucleotides line up with TRBD1. The ends lost 4 bases at V and 4 bases at J; junction bases unmatched: 2. The germline V gene has CDR1 SGHNT and CDR2 YYREEE (reference sequence). CDR3 length: 14 amino acids. The CDR3 region is CASSPDRGNEKLFF. As DNA, the CDR3 is TGTGCCAGCAGCCCGGACAGGGGTAATGAAAAACTGTTTTTT. The full variable domain, with the rest looked up from reference TRBV5-4 and TRBJ1-4, is ETGVTQSPTHLIKTRGQQVTLRCSSQSGHNTVSWYQQALGQGPQFIFQYYREEENGRGNFPPRFSGLQFPNYSSELNVNALELDDSALYLCASSPDRGNEKLFFGSGTQLSVL.

This clone was counted a few times. V usage is TRBV3-1 (or the pseudogene TRBV3-2) and J usage is TRBJ1-6; D gene unclear. This CDR3 comprises 14 residues. From germline, CDR1 is LGHDT and CDR2 YNNKEL (reference sequence). V gave up 4 bases and J gave up 4 bases, with 8 bases separating them. In nucleotides, the CDR3 is TGTGCCAGCAGCCCAGACGGTTATAATTCACCCCTCCACTTT. This sequence encodes CASSPDGYNSPLHF.

The genes are TRBV27 and TRBJ1-1; D is possibly TRBD1 (6 bases). Trimming left V 2 bases short and J 10 bases short, with 17 bases between. The CDR3 totals 14 residues. Germline CDR1 is MNHEY and CDR2 is SMNVEV (reference sequence). Written as DNA, the CDR3 is TGTGCCAGCAGTTTAGAGGGGGACCCCTCGGTAGCTTTCTTT. Translating gives CASSLEGDPSVAFF.

The J gene is TRBJ2-7, the V gene TRBV5-1; perhaps TRBD2 as D (6 bases). The V end was cut by 7 bases, the J end by 5 bases, with 22 bases between. CDR1 is SGHRS and CDR2 is YFSETQ in the germline V gene. This CDR3 contains 15 residues. CDR3 in DNA: TGCGCCAGCTCCGCTGGGAGGTCAGGGCTCGACGAGCAGTACTTC. Its protein is CASSAGRSGLDEQYF.

The chain couples TRBV7-8 to TRBJ2-7; TRBD2 is a possible D gene (7 bases). V lost 5 bases and J lost 3, with 20 bases in between. Germline CDR1 reads SGHVS; CDR2 reads FQNEAQ. CDR3 length: 16 amino acids. CDR3 DNA sequence: TGTGCCAGCAGCCGGGGAGGGGGGCCCCACCTCTACGAGCAGTACTTC. This codes for CASSRGGGPHLYEQYF.

The rearrangement uses TRBV14 and TRBJ2-1, with 7 bases that match TRBD1. Germline lookup yields CDR1 SGHDN and CDR2 FVKESK. CDR3 size: 15 residues. The J segment lost 2 bases and the V segment lost 4 bases, leaving 5 bases of the junction unmatched. DNA for the CDR3: TGTGCCAGCAGCCCCACAGGGGCAACCTACAATGAGCAGTTCTTC. It translates to CASSPTGATYNEQFF.

This clone was found a few times. The chain has TRBV19 and TRBJ1-5, with TRBD1 matching over 7 bases. The germline V gene has CDR1 LNHDA and CDR2 SQIVND (reference sequence). V lost 3 bases, J lost 4 bases, and 9 bases stayed unmatched. The CDR3 is 16 residues long. As DNA, the CDR3 is TGTGCCAGTAGTATGAGTGTCAGGGGGACGAATCAGCCCCAGCATTTT. It is translated as CASSMSVRGTNQPQHF.

In its sample, this clone ranks as medium-sized. This chain joins TRBV10-3 and TRBJ2-5, with TRBD2 identical over 11 bases. CDR1 is ENHRY and CDR2 is SYGVKD in the germline V gene. Germline trimming cut 4 bases from V and 4 bases from J; bases unmatched to any gene: 5. The CDR3 extends over 15 amino acids. CDR3 sequence reads: CAISAYGTSGETQYF. CDR3 bases: TGTGCCATCAGTGCATACGGGACTAGCGGAGAGACCCAGTACTTC.

The gene calls are TRBV7-9 and TRBJ1-1, with TRBD1 matching 8 bases. The germline gives CDR1 SEHNR, CDR2 FQNEAQ (reference sequence). The CDR3 length is 14 residues. Unmatched junction bases numbered 5, after V lost 3 bases and J lost 5 bases. The CDR3 protein is CASSFQGALTEAFF. In nucleotides, the CDR3 is TGTGCCAGCAGCTTCCAGGGGGCGCTTACTGAAGCTTTCTTT.

The V call is TRBV4-1, the J call TRBJ1-3; D remains unclear. Germline V gene sequence: CDR1 MGHRA, CDR2 YSYEKL. The V and J ends lost 1 base and 3 bases respectively, with 4 bases between them. CDR3 size: 13 residues. The CDR3 region is CASSQVLGNTIYF. The DNA of the CDR3 is TGCGCCAGCAGCCAAGTTCTTGGAAACACCATATATTTT.

The chain combines TRBV6-5 with TRBJ1-3; D gene unclear. Trimming left V 6 bases short and J 0 bases short, with 9 bases between. This CDR3 has 14 residues. Germline lookup yields CDR1 MNHEY and CDR2 SVGAGI. The CDR3 DNA is TGTGCCAGCAGCAACCTTAGCTCTGGAAACACCATATATTTT. As protein: CASSNLSSGNTIYF.

This clone showed up just once. The rearrangement links TRBV11-2 to TRBJ2-1, with D possibly TRBD2 on 6 matching bases. Germline V CDR1 and CDR2: SGHAT, FQNNGV. This CDR3 has 15 amino acids. The V and J ends lost 5 bases and 1 base respectively, with 12 bases between them. CDR3 sequence (DNA): TGTGCCAGCAGCCGGGCCGGGACTTCCTACAATGAGCAGTTCTTC. Translation gives CASSRAGTSYNEQFF.

This clone was counted many times. Other nucleotide sequences in the sample specify the same CDR3. This CDR3 reads CASSPLGGGNYNEQFF. The CDR3 region has the DNA TGTGCCAGCAGCCCTTTGGGGGGGGGCAATTACAATGAGCAGTTCTTC. V usage is TRBV5-6 and J usage is TRBJ2-1, with D perhaps matching TRBD2 (7 bases). With 4 bases removed from V and 4 bases from J, the gap between germline ends came to 18 bases. Germline V CDR1 and CDR2: SGHDT, YYEEEE. The CDR3 length is 16 residues.

This rearrangement joins TRBV28 to TRBJ2-2; D is perhaps TRBD1 (5 bases). This CDR3 region has 17 residues. Trimming left V 5 bases short and J 2 bases short, with 18 bases between. Germline assignment: CDR1 MDHEN and CDR2 SYDVKM. For the CDR3, the DNA is TGTGCCAGCAGTCGGGCAGGGAAAGGGATCAACACCGGGGAGCTGTTTTTT. This sequence encodes CASSRAGKGINTGELFF.

The sample holds one count of this clone. The rearrangement links TRBV21-1 to TRBJ1-2. TRBV21-1 is marked as a pseudogene. CDR3 size: 11 residues. CDR3 in amino acids: CASIPGYGYTF. The CDR3 DNA sequence: TGTGCCAGCATCCCCGGCTATGGCTACACCTTC.

The chain recombines TRBV29-1 with TRBJ1-1, with a possible D match to TRBD1 (6 bases). Germline V gives CDR1 SQVTM, CDR2 ANQGSEA. With 5 bases removed from V and 0 bases from J, the gap between germline ends came to 19 bases. The CDR3 covers 16 residues. This CDR3 reads CSVPPQGMGLNTEAFF. CDR3 nucleotide sequence: TGCAGCGTTCCGCCACAGGGAATGGGGCTGAACACTGAAGCTTTCTTT.

This sequence joins TRBV7-6 and TRBJ1-4; 9 positions match TRBD1. CDR1 and CDR2 (germline): SGHVS, FNYEAQ. The junction had 6 bases not matched to a gene; V was cut back by 6 bases and J by 7 bases. The CDR3 sequence is 14 residues long. The chain's CDR3 is CASSGGTGIEKLFF. As DNA, the CDR3 is TGTGCCAGCAGTGGTGGGACAGGGATTGAAAAACTGTTTTTT.

This rearrangement joins TRBV9 to TRBJ1-6, with 9 bases fitting TRBD1. Trimming at V came to 8 bases and at J to 7 bases, leaving 7 bases not matched to a gene. Germline-derived CDR1 and CDR2 are SGDLS and YYNGEE. The CDR3 spans 14 residues. CDR3 residues: CASRRGQGNSPLHF. The CDR3 nucleotides read TGTGCCAGTCGTCGAGGACAGGGGAATTCACCCCTCCACTTT.